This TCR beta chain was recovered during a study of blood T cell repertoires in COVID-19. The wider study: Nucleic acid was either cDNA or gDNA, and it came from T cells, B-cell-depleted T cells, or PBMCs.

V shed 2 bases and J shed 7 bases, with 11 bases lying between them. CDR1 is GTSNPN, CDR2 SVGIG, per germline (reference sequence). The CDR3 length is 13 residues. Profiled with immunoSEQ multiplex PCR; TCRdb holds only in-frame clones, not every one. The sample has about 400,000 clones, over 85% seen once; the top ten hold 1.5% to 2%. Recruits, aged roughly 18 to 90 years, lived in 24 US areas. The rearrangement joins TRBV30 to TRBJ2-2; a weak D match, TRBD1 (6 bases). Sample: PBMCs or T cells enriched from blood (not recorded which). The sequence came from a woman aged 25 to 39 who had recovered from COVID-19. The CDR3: CAWSKQGVGELFF. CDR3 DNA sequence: TGTGCCTGGAGTAAACAGGGTGTCGGGGAGCTGTTTTTT.